This T cell receptor beta chain was identified in a study of identical twins. As for this clonotype: One end of the junction fails to match germline, which may point to a read error.

The CDR3 contains 16 residues. Looked up from germline, CDR1 is MNHEY and CDR2 is SMNVEV (reference sequence). TCRdb passed the 5' RACE reads through MiXCR, listing each CDR3 protein once. Of about 190,000 distinct CDR3 sequences in the sample, 15% are singletons; the top ten hold 35% to 50%. These sequences were also reported in another study, on T cells expressing NK-cell markers.

This TCR derives from a woman under 30 in good health. Sample: CD8+ T cells sorted from blood. The rearrangement uses TRBV27 and TRBJ2-2, with TRBD2 identical over 10 bases. For the CDR3, the DNA is TGTGCCAGCACCATTCTAGCGGGAGTAAACAGCGGGGAGCTGTTTTTT. It translates to CASTILAGVNSGELFF.